Sequencing of this T cell receptor (beta chain) was carried out in a study of OX40 agonist ivuxolimab in advanced cancers. Context from the whole study: The costimulatory receptor OX40 (CD134) was targeted by ivuxolimab, a fully human IgG2 agonistic monoclonal antibody. Intravenous ivuxolimab was administered to patients every 2 weeks at six dose levels: 0.01, 0.1, 0.3, 1.5, 3 and 10 mg/kg. Of the approximately 50 dose-escalation patients, hepatocellular carcinoma was present in approximately 20, melanoma in some 15, renal cell carcinoma in 9 and head and neck cancer in 9. The dose-escalation cohort was roughly 80% male with a mean age of about 54 years, ranging from roughly 20 to 80. Patients were allowed to have had prior anti-PD-1, anti-PD-L1 or anti-CTLA-4 therapy, and approximately 43% of the dose-escalation patients had previously received checkpoint inhibitors. Partial responses occurred in three dose-escalation patients, of whom one had hepatocellular carcinoma and two had cutaneous melanoma. Peripheral TCRbeta sequencing aimed to test whether ivuxolimab altered TCR sequence diversity and caused clonal T-cell expansion. The paper describes the monotherapy dose-escalation part (N = 52 patients) of the phase I trial of ivuxolimab. The paper's findings and limits, for the study overall: After ivuxolimab, more expanded clones were found on average in CD8+ T cells than in CD4+ T cells. In the 0.1-3.0 mg/kg groups, partial responders were among the patients with the lowest normalized peripheral clonal expansion, particularly in CD8+ T cells. At doses of 0.1 to 3.0 mg/kg, clonal expansion of both CD4+ and CD8+ T cells in blood was seen between baseline and week 6. The antigen specificity of the clonally expanded peripheral T cells was not determined. Low levels of normalized T-cell clonal expansion were also shown by some nonresponding patients.

For sequencing of the TCRbeta CDR3 region, genomic DNA was extracted from the sorted cells. The immunoSEQ Assay was used to sequence the TCRbeta CDR3 regions. TCRdb took over this immuneACCESS table, retaining in-frame rearrangements with V and J assigned. Such tables are incomplete; in checked studies, under half of the missing clones stem from an unresolved V gene, and the remainder is unexplained. The sample table shows around 5,000 clones, and around 66% are seen once. In total, the top ten clones hold approximately 75% of the sample. This clone occurred a few times. Its antigen is still unknown. No per-base quality is available; no much larger clone lies one base away. Patients with autoimmune disease history or receiving systemic immunosuppression were excluded from the trial. Peripheral blood for TCR sequencing was collected from all dose cohorts at baseline, on cycle 4 day 1, and on cycle 7 day 1. The samples were drawn from a first-in-human, open-label, multicenter phase I dose-escalation trial of ivuxolimab. Adults with locally advanced or metastatic melanoma, renal cell, hepatocellular, or head and neck squamous cell carcinoma were enrolled in the trial. CD4+ and CD8+ T cells were sorted separately from peripheral blood before TCR sequencing.

Sequences MDHEN (CDR1) and SYDVKM (CDR2) are obtained from the germline V gene. From the cysteine through the phenylalanine, the CDR3 covers 15 amino acids. Just the 45-base CDR3 DNA is kept, in frame starting at base 1. Relative to germline, V is missing 5 bases and J is missing 5 bases, with 4 bases of the junction outside any gene match. Here the sequenced sample was CD4+ or CD8+ T cells sorted from blood, taken in a trial of the OX40 agonist ivuxolimab. The receptor comes from an adult with an advanced solid tumor such as melanoma, head and neck, liver or kidney cancer. The rearranged segments are TRBV28 and TRBJ1-6, and 9 bases in between align with TRBD1. The DNA is as follows: TGTGCCAGCAGTGAATGGGACAGGGATAATTCACCCCTCCACTTT. This sequence encodes CASSEWDRDNSPLHF.